This T cell receptor beta chain was documented in a study of blood T cell repertoires in COVID-19. Study background: Samples taken during acute and convalescent COVID-19 were collected in the United States, Italy and Spain.

Authors' processing steps: Amplification of reference gene primers was used by the study to estimate nucleated cell counts. Measured with immunoSEQ multiplex PCR; TCRdb has only the in-frame clones, and not every one. Clone size and V and J calls were adopted from that table, with D and trimming inferred from the DNA. The sample includes some 94,000 clones, about 70% of them seen just once. The CDR3 contains 15 residues. The V end was cut by 3 bases, the J end by 3 bases, with 12 bases between. Germline loops: CDR1 KGHSH, CDR2 LQKENI. The sample was peripheral blood. V usage is TRBV18 and J usage is TRBJ1-5; weak D call: TRBD1 (6 bases). This clonotype was obtained from a woman in her fifties or sixties in a cohort sampled during active or convalescent COVID-19. The CDR3 DNA sequence: TGTGCCAGCTCACCCCGGACAGACTTCAATCAGCCCCAGCATTTT. It codes for CASSPRTDFNQPQHF.